This T cell receptor beta chain comes out of a study of Graves' ophthalmopathy and Graves' hyperthyroidism. Study conclusions and caveats: Sensitivity of approximately 88% and specificity of roughly 80% were achieved when a 13-signature model separated ophthalmopathy from stable hyperthyroidism. Most thyroid-expanded clonotypes exceeding 0.001 frequency were also found in blood.

TCR beta CDR3 regions were amplified from RNA transcripts. After a first-round RT-PCR with HTBI primers, a second-round multiplex PCR was run. From the multiplex PCR reads, TCRdb called clonotypes with MiXCR, one entry per CDR3 protein. The repertoire has about 24,000 distinct CDR3 sequences, approximately 48% of them found once; the top ten carry approximately 7%. V lost 6 bases, J lost 8 bases, and 7 bases stayed unmatched. This CDR3 comprises 13 residues. Patients in the hyperthyroidism group, adults aged 18 to 65, were newly diagnosed, under 2 months' duration. Pregnant or lactating patients and those with other autoimmune diseases or uncontrolled infections were excluded. This clonotype has ten or more counts. Its antigen is not known.

The sequencing input was peripheral blood. The rearrangement links TRBV12-3 or TRBV12-4 to TRBJ1-2; 9 bases map to TRBD1. This receptor was obtained from an adult woman with stable Graves' hyperthyroidism. The CDR3 nucleotides read TGTGCCAGCAGCTTGGGACAGGGAGGGGGCTACACCTTC. Its translation: CASSLGQGGGYTF.